The clone carrying this T cell receptor (beta chain) appeared once. Its antigen remains unknown. The sample comes from a study of shared clonotypes between healthy human individuals. As for the study in general: Each donor's CD8 memory used one plate, CD8 naive two, each CD4 subset three. The study's findings and limits: Across subsets, estimated richness was generally greater for naive than for memory populations.

The CDR3 consists of 17 residues. Germline V lookup: CDR1 GTSNPN, CDR2 SVGIG (reference sequence). V lost 0 bases, J lost 1 base, and 15 bases lay in between. Execution of the assay was at deep level. On sorted subsets, replicate PCRs used about 200 ng DNA, or tens of thousands of T cell genomes. Generated by immunoSEQ multiplex PCR, the TCRdb table keeps only in-frame clones and is missing some. This table holds some 2.4 million clones, approximately 93% found once. This TCR was sampled from a young man in good health. Some clones in this sample may be carry-over from other donors' samples. The sequenced sample was naive CD4+ T cells from PBMCs. Specified subset: CD45RA+ positively selected. The chain recombines TRBV30 with TRBJ2-2, with no clear D. The CDR3: CAWSVRSAFLNTGELFF. CDR3 DNA: TGTGCCTGGAGTGTACGGTCGGCTTTTCTGAACACCGGGGAGCTGTTTTTT.